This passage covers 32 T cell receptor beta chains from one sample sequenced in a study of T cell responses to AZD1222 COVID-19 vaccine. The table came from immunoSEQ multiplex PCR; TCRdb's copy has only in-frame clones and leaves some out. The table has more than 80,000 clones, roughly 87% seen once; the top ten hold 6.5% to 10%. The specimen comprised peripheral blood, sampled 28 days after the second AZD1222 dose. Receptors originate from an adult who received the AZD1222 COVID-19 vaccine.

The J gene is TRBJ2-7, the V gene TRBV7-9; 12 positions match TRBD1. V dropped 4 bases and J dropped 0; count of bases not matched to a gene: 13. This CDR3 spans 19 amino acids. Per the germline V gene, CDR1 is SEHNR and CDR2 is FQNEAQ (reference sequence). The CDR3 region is CASSSGQWDRGPSSYEQYF. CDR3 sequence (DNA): TGTGCCAGCAGCTCAGGTCAATGGGACAGGGGGCCTTCCTCCTACGAGCAGTACTTC. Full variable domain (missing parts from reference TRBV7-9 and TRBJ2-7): DTGVSQNPRHKITKRGQNVTFRCDPISEHNRLYWYRQTLGQGPEFLTYFQNEAQLEKSRLLSDRFSAERPKGSFSTLEIQRTEQGDSAMYLCASSSGQWDRGPSSYEQYFGPGTRLTVT.

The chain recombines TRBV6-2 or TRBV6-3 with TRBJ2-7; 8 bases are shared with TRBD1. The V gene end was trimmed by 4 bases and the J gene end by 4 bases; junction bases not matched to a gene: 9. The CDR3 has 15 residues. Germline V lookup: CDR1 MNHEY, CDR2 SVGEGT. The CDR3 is CASSSTGAGLYEQYF. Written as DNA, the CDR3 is TGTGCCAGCAGTTCGACAGGGGCAGGCCTTTACGAGCAGTACTTC.

In DNA form, the CDR3 reads TGTGCCAGCAGCTTAGCGCGGGGTCGAACCGGGGAGCTGTTTTTT. Amino acids: CASSLARGRTGELFF. This chain connects TRBV7-2 to TRBJ2-2, with TRBD2 as a possible D gene (6 bases). The germline CDR1 and CDR2 sequences are SGHTA and FQGNSA. Deletions cut 0 bases from V and 5 bases from J, with 10 bases between. The CDR3 contains 15 residues.

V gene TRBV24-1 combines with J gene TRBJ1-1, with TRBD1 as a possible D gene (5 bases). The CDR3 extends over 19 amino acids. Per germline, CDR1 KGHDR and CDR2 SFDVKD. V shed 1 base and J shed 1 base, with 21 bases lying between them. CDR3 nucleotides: TGTGCCACCAGTGATTTCCTGAGCAGGGCAACCACAAAGAACACTGAAGCTTTCTTT. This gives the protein CATSDFLSRATTKNTEAFF.

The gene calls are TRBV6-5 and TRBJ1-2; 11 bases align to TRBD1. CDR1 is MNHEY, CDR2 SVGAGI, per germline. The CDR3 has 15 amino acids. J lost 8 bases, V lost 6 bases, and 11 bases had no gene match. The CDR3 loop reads CASSYLGQGARGYTF. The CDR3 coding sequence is TGTGCCAGCAGCTATCTAGGACAGGGGGCTCGGGGCTACACCTTC.

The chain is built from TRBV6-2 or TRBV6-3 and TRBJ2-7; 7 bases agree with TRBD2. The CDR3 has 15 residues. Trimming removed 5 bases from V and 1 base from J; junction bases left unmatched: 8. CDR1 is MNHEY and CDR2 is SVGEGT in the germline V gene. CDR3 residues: CASSKTSFHSYEQYF. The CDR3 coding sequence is TGTGCCAGCAGTAAGACTAGCTTTCATTCCTACGAGCAGTACTTC.

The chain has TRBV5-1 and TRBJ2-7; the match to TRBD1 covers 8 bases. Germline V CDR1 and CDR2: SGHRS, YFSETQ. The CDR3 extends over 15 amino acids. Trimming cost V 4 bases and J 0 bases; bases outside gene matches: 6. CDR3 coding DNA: TGCGCCAGCAGCCCGGGACAGGTTCGCTCCTACGAGCAGTACTTC. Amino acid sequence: CASSPGQVRSYEQYF. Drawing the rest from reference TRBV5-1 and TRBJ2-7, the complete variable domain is KAGVTQTPRYLIKTRGQQVTLSCSPISGHRSVSWYQQTPGQGLQFLFEYFSETQRNKGNFPGRFSGRQFSNSRSEMNVSTLELGDSALYLCASSPGQVRSYEQYFGPGTRLTVT.

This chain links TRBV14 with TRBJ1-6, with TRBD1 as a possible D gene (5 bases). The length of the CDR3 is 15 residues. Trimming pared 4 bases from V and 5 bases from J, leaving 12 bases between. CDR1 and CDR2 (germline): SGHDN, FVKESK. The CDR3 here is CASSRAAGDNSPLHF. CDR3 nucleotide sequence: TGTGCCAGCAGCCGGGCAGCGGGGGATAATTCACCCCTCCACTTT. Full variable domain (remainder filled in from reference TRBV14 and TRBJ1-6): EAGVTQFPSHSVIEKGQTVTLRCDPISGHDNLYWYRRVMGKEIKFLLHFVKESKQDESGMPNNRFLAERTGGTYSTLKVQPAELEDSGVYFCASSRAAGDNSPLHFGNGTRLTVT.

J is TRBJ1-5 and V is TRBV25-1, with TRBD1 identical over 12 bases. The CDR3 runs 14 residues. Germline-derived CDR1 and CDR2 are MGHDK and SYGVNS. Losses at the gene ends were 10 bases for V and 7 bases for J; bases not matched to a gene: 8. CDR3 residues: CATGGQGAWQPQHF. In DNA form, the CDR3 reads TGTGCCACCGGGGGACAGGGGGCTTGGCAGCCCCAGCATTTT.

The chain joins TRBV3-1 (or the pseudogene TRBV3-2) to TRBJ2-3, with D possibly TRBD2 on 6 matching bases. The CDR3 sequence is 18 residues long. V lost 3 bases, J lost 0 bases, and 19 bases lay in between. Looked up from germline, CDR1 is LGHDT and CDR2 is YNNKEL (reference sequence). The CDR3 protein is CASSHPSLATTSTDTQYF. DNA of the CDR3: TGTGCCAGCAGCCACCCCTCCCTAGCGACGACTAGCACAGATACGCAGTATTTT.

The CDR3 DNA reads as TGTGCCAGCAGCCCCCTGGCGGGGAACACTGAAGCTTTCTTT. Translating it yields CASSPLAGNTEAFF. V is TRBV7-3 and J is TRBJ1-1; D gene uncertain. CDR1 and CDR2 (germline): SGHTA, FQGTGA. The CDR3 spans 14 residues. Trimming cost V 5 bases and J 1 base, with 11 bases left between them. Using reference TRBV7-3 and TRBJ1-1 for the parts outside the CDR3, the full variable domain is GAGVSQTPSNKVTEKGKYVELRCDPISGHTALYWYRQSLGQGPEFLIYFQGTGAADDSGLPNDRFFAVRPEGSVSTLKIQRTERGDSAVYLCASSPLAGNTEAFFGQGTRLTVV.

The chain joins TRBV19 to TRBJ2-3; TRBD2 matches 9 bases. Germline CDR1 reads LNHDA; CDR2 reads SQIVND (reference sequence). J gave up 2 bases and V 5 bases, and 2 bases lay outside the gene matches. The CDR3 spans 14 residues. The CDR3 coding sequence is TGTGCCAGTAGTGTAGCGGGAGCCACAGATACGCAGTATTTT. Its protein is CASSVAGATDTQYF.

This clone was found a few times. The CDR3 DNA reads TGTGCCAGCAGGGCGACAGTGAACACTGAAGCTTTCTTT. The encoded protein is CASRATVNTEAFF. The V and J genes are TRBV7-9 and TRBJ1-1, with D perhaps TRBD1 (5 bases). This CDR3 contains 13 residues. Germline CDR1 reads SEHNR; CDR2 reads FQNEAQ (reference sequence). V was clipped by 6 bases and J by 0 bases, with 8 bases between them.

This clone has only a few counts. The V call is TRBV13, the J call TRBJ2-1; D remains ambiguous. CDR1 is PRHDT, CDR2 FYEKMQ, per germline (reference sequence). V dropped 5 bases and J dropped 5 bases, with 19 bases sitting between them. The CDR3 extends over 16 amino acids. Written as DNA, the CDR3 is TGTGCCAGCAGCCCTAAGTGGTCCCCGGTACACAATGAGCAGTTCTTC. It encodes CASSPKWSPVHNEQFF.

The CDR3 DNA sequence: TGTGCCAGCAGCTCGGGGGGCCAGGGCGGGCTGGAGACCCAGTACTTC. Translation gives CASSSGGQGGLETQYF. This chain links TRBV5-5 with TRBJ2-5, with D perhaps TRBD2 (7 bases). The V end lost 3 bases, the J end lost 5 bases, and 20 bases lay between the germline ends. The CDR3 consists of 16 residues. CDR1 SGHKS and CDR2 YYEKEE come from the germline V gene (reference sequence).

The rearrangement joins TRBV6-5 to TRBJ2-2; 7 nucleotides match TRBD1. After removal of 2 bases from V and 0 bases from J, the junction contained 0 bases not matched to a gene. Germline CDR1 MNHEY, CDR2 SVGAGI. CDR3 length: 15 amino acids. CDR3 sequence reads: CASSYDRANTGELFF. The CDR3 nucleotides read TGTGCCAGCAGTTACGACAGGGCGAACACCGGGGAGCTGTTTTTT.

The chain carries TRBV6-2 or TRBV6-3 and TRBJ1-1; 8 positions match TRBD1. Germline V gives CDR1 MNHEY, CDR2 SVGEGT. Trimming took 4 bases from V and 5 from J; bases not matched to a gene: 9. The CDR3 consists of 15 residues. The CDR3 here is CASSFGRQGWTEAFF. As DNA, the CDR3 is TGTGCCAGCAGTTTCGGACGACAGGGGTGGACTGAAGCTTTCTTT.

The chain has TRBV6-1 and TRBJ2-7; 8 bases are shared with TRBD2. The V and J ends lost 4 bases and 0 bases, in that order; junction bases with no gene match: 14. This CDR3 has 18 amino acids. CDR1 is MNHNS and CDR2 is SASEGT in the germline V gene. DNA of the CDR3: TGTGCCAGCAGTGCCAACATACGGGGGGGTTCGAGCTCCTACGAGCAGTACTTC. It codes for CASSANIRGGSSSYEQYF.

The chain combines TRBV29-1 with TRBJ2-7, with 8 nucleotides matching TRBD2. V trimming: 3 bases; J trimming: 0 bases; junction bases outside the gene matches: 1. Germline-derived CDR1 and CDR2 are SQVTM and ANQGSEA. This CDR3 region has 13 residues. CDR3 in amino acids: CSVDREGSYEQYF. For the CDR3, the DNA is TGCAGCGTTGACCGGGAGGGCTCCTACGAGCAGTACTTC.

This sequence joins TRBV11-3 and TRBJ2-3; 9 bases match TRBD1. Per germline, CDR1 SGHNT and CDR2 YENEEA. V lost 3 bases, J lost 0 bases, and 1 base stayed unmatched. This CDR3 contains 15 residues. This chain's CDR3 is CASSFGTGSTDTQYF. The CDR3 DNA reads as TGTGCCAGCAGCTTCGGGACAGGGAGCACAGATACGCAGTATTTT.

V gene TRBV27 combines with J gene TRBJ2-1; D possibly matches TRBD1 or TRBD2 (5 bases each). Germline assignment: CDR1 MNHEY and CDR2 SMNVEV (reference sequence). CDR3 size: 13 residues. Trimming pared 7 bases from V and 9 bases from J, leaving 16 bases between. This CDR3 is CASKPGRQLEQFF. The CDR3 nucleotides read TGTGCCAGCAAGCCGGGACGGCAACTTGAGCAGTTCTTC.

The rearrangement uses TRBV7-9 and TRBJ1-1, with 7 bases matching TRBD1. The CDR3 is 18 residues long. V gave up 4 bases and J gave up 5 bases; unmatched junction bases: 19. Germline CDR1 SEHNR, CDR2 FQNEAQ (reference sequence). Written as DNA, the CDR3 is TGTGCCAGCAGCTCGCGGACCGGGACAGAAAATTTTCTAACTGAAGCTTTCTTT. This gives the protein CASSSRTGTENFLTEAFF. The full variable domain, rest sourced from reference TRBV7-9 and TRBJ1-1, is DTGVSQNPRHKITKRGQNVTFRCDPISEHNRLYWYRQTLGQGPEFLTYFQNEAQLEKSRLLSDRFSAERPKGSFSTLEIQRTEQGDSAMYLCASSSRTGTENFLTEAFFGQGTRLTVV.

In DNA form, the CDR3 reads TGCAGCGTTGAGGAGGTCCCGAGCTCCTATAATTCACCCCTCCACTTT. As protein: CSVEEVPSSYNSPLHF. The genes are TRBV29-1 and TRBJ1-6; D is unresolved. CDR1 SQVTM and CDR2 ANQGSEA come from the germline V gene. CDR3 size: 16 residues. The germline V and J ends were trimmed by 3 bases and 0 bases, with 12 bases remaining between them.

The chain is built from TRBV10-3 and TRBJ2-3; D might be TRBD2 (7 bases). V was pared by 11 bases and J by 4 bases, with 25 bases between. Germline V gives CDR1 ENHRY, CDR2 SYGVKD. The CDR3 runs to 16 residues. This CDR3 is CAVRDPPGGGADTQYF. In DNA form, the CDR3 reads TGTGCCGTAAGGGACCCCCCGGGGGGCGGGGCAGATACGCAGTATTTT.

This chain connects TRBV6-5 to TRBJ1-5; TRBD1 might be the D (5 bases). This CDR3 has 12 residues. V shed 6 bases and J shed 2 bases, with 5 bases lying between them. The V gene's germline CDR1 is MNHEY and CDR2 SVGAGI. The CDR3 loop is CASRQGNQPQHF. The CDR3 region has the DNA TGTGCCAGCAGACAGGGCAATCAGCCCCAGCATTTT.

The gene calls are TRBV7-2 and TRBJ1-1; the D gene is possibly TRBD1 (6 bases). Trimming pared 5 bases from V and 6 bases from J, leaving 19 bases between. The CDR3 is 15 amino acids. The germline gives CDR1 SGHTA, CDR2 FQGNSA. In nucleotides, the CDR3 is TGTGCCAGCAGCGAGGTCGGGGGGCAACGCGCTGAAGCTTTCTTT. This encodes CASSEVGGQRAEAFF.

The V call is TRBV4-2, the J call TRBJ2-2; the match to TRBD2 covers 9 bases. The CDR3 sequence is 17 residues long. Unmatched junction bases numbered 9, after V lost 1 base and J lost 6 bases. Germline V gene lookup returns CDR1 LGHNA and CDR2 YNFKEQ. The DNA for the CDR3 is TGTGCCAGCAGCCAAGTCACTCGCGGGGGGGTGGCCGGGGAGCTGTTTTTT. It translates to CASSQVTRGGVAGELFF.

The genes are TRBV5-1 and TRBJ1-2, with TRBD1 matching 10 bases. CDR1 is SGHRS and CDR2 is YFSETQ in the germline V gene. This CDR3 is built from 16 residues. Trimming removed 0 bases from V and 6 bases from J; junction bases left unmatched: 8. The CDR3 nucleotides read TGCGCCAGCAGCTTGGCCGGGACAGGGGCGGCGAATGGCTACACCTTC. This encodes CASSLAGTGAANGYTF.

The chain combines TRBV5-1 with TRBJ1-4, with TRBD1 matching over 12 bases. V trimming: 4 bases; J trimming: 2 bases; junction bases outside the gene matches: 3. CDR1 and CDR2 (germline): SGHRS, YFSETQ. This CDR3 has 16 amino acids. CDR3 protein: CASSTGQGATNEKLFF. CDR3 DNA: TGCGCCAGCAGCACGGGACAGGGGGCGACTAATGAAAAACTGTTTTTT.

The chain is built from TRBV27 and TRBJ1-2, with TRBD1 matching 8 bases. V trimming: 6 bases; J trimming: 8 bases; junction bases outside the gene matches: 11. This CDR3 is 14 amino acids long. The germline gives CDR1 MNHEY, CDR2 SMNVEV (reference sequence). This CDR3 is CASRPQGAAFGYTF. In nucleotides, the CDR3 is TGTGCCAGCAGGCCCCAGGGGGCGGCATTCGGCTACACCTTC.

CDR3 DNA: TGTGCCAGCAGCCTGATGGGGGCGTCCTACGAGCAGTACTTC. Translated: CASSLMGASYEQYF. This chain joins TRBV9 and TRBJ2-7; TRBD1 is a possible D gene (6 bases). The V end was cut by 4 bases, the J end by 1 base, with 12 bases between. The CDR3 covers 14 residues. The germline V gene encodes CDR1 SGDLS and CDR2 YYNGEE.

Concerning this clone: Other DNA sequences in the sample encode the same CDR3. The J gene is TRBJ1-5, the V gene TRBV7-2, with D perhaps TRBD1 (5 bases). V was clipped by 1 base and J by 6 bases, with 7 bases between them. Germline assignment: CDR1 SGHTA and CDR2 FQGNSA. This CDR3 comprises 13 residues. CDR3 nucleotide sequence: TGTGCCAGCAGCTTAGAAGGGGTTCAGCCCCAGCATTTT. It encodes CASSLEGVQPQHF.